This T cell receptor beta chain was obtained from a study of blood T cell repertoires in COVID-19. On the study more broadly: From the United States, Italy and Spain came samples of acute and convalescent COVID-19. From T cells, B-cell-depleted T cells, or PBMCs came the material, which was cDNA or gDNA.

In the authors' methods: Amplification with reference gene primers provided the estimates of nucleated cell counts. Profiled with immunoSEQ multiplex PCR; TCRdb holds only in-frame clones, not every one. V and J calls plus clone size are reproduced from that table; the DNA served to infer D and trimming. The profile shows roughly 240,000 clones, approximately 80% of them singletons. Sequenced: peripheral blood. The receptor was isolated from a woman aged 70 to 79 with acute or convalescent COVID-19.

The CDR3 DNA is TGTGCCAGCAGTTCAAGAAACAGGGGCTCACCCCTCCACTTT. Amino acid sequence: CASSSRNRGSPLHF. The chain carries TRBV6-5 and TRBJ1-6; 7 bases are shared with TRBD1. The CDR3 covers 14 residues. Germline V lookup: CDR1 MNHEY, CDR2 SVGAGI. Losses at the gene ends were 4 bases for V and 10 bases for J; bases not matched to a gene: 7.